These T cell receptor beta chains were read from a single sample in a study of CD8 T cells in Susac syndrome. Using its own MiXCR run on the immunoSEQ multiplex PCR reads, TCRdb lists one record per CDR3 protein. Here the sample spans around 280,000 distinct CDR3 sequences, under 95% being singletons. The sequencing input was CD4+ T cells from PBMCs. The receptors come from a human donor with multiple sclerosis. Both conserved end residues are part of each CDR3. Fields, in order: V gene, J gene, clone size, D gene, CDR3 protein, CDR3 DNA. D genes are given only for firm matches. Clone sizes are given selectively: once, few, many, or a class where the clone is expanded.

TRBV4-3	TRBJ2-1	NA	NA	CASSQDYLRGDTYNEQFF	TGCGCCAGCAGCCAAGATTACCTTCGCGGGGACACCTACAATGAGCAGTTCTTC
TRBV7-3	TRBJ2-1	NA	TRBD2	CASSPRLAGGGGHNEQFF	TGTGCCAGCAGCCCCAGACTAGCGGGAGGTGGGGGGCACAATGAGCAGTTCTTC
TRBV7-2	TRBJ2-7	NA	TRBD2	CASWPGLAGEKQYF	TGTGCCAGCTGGCCGGGACTAGCGGGAGAAAAGCAGTACTTC
TRBV27	TRBJ1-6	NA	NA	CASSGAGTYNSPLHF	TGTGCCAGTTCGGGGGCAGGGACTTATAATTCACCCCTCCACTTT
TRBV13	TRBJ2-5	once	TRBD2	CASSLGRTSGGQETQYF	TGTGCCAGCAGCTTAGGTCGGACTAGCGGGGGCCAAGAGACCCAGTACTTC
TRBV27	TRBJ2-5	once	NA	CASSTRGRETQYF	TGTGCCAGCAGTACCCGGGGGCGGGAGACCCAGTACTTC
TRBV6-1	TRBJ1-4	NA	NA	CASSDPLRVGKLFF	TGTGCCAGCAGTGACCCCCTCAGGGTCGGAAAACTGTTTTTT
TRBV7-9	TRBJ1-2	NA	TRBD1	CASSLSGTGVGYTF	TGTGCCAGCAGCTTGTCCGGGACAGGGGTCGGCTACACCTTC
TRBV7-9	TRBJ1-2	NA	TRBD1	CASRARGDSYGYTF	TGTGCCAGCAGGGCACGGGGGGACAGCTATGGCTACACCTTC
TRBV30	TRBJ2-1	few	TRBD2	CAWSVMRTSGGAMSVEFF	TGTGCCTGGAGTGTAATGCGGACTAGCGGGGGGGCCATGTCTGTGGAGTTCTTC
TRBV20-1	TRBJ2-1	NA	TRBD2	CSARDILAGGGTNEQFF	TGCAGTGCTAGAGATATACTAGCGGGGGGCGGGACCAATGAGCAGTTCTTC
TRBV14	TRBJ1-4	NA	NA	CASSQTGELFF	TGTGCCAGCAGCCAGACCGGAGAACTGTTTTTT
TRBV30	TRBJ1-1	NA	NA	CAWSVLGGRIGGAFF	TGTGCCTGGAGTGTACTAGGGGGGCGCATCGGTGGAGCTTTCTTT
TRBV2	TRBJ2-2	NA	TRBD2	CASRRAGGPLTGELFF	TGTGCCAGCAGGAGGGCGGGGGGCCCACTCACCGGGGAGCTGTTTTTT
TRBV3-1	TRBJ2-5	NA	NA	CASSQYASQETQYF	TGTGCCAGCAGCCAGTATGCGTCCCAAGAGACCCAGTACTTC
TRBV11-2	TRBJ2-2	NA	NA	CASSLNQRTGELFF	TGTGCCAGCAGCTTAAATCAAAGGACCGGGGAGCTGTTTTTT
TRBV12-3/TRBV12-4	TRBJ2-2	NA	NA	CASSFGTPRQTGGELFF	TGTGCCAGCAGTTTCGGCACCCCCAGACAGACTGGCGGGGAGCTGTTTTTT
TRBV5-1	TRBJ1-6	once	NA	CASSLIQDLNSPLHF	TGCGCCAGCAGCTTGATACAGGACCTAAATTCACCCCTCCACTTT
TRBV2	TRBJ2-5	NA	NA	CASSEARIGGETQYF	TGTGCCAGCAGTGAAGCGCGGATAGGAGGGGAGACCCAGTACTTC
TRBV7-9	TRBJ2-4	NA	NA	CASSRGTLVSKNIQYF	TGTGCCAGCAGCCGGGGTACCTTGGTTAGCAAAAACATTCAGTACTTC
TRBV18	TRBJ1-1	few	TRBD1	CASSLRTGNTEAFF	TGTGCCAGCTCACTTAGGACAGGGAACACTGAAGCTTTCTTT
TRBV19	TRBJ1-2	NA	NA	CASSIPDGVYGYTF	TGTGCCAGTAGTATCCCGGACGGCGTCTATGGCTACACCTTC
TRBV4-3	TRBJ2-3	NA	NA	CASSQLRTGRVKGTDTQYF	TGCGCCAGCAGCCAATTGCGGACAGGGAGGGTGAAAGGGACAGATACGCAGTATTTT
TRBV7-2	TRBJ2-1	NA	NA	CASSLEGPSHGGPGAFF	TGTGCCAGCAGCTTAGAAGGGCCGTCTCATGGGGGGCCGGGTGCGTTCTTC
TRBV20-1	TRBJ1-1	NA	NA	CSAPGTLNTEAFF	TGCAGTGCTCCCGGGACATTGAACACTGAAGCTTTCTTT
TRBV12-3/TRBV12-4	TRBJ2-2	NA	NA	CASSSGPPGAGELFF	TGTGCCAGCAGTTCCGGACCGCCGGGGGCTGGGGAGCTGTTTTTT
TRBV23-1	TRBJ2-2	NA	NA	CASRRPGSCFF	NA
TRBV19	TRBJ2-2	NA	NA	CASSIDQSMSGELFF	TGTGCCAGTAGTATAGATCAATCTATGTCCGGGGAGCTGTTTTTT
TRBV20-1	TRBJ2-7	NA	TRBD1	CSARGEQGTHEQYF	TGCAGTGCTAGGGGGGAACAGGGGACACACGAGCAGTACTTC
TRBV4-2	TRBJ1-1	once	NA	CASSATYTEAFF	TGTGCCAGCAGCGCTACCTACACTGAAGCTTTCTTT
TRBV2	TRBJ1-5	NA	TRBD1	CASSTPWTGKSVGQPQHF	TGTGCCAGCAGTACGCCCTGGACAGGAAAAAGTGTGGGTCAGCCCCAGCATTTT
TRBV12-3/TRBV12-4	TRBJ2-3	NA	TRBD2	CASSPTSGGHPRTDTQYF	TGTGCCAGCAGCCCAACTAGCGGGGGCCATCCCCGCACAGATACGCAGTATTTT
TRBV30	TRBJ2-5	NA	NA	CAWSVRRQGIKETQYF	TGTGCCTGGAGTGTAAGGCGTCAGGGTATCAAAGAGACCCAGTACTTC
TRBV20-1	TRBJ2-3	NA	TRBD2	CSAVGSGLAGGRGQYF	TGCAGTGCCGTGGGGTCTGGGTTAGCGGGAGGTCGCGGGCAGTATTTT
TRBV7-9	TRBJ1-2	once	NA	CASSTERDYGYTF	TGTGCCAGCAGCACGGAGAGGGACTATGGCTACACCTTC
TRBV5-6	TRBJ2-6	NA	TRBD1	CASSLPGQPGGGANVLTF	TGTGCCAGCAGCTTGCCGGGACAGCCCGGTGGTGGGGCCAACGTCCTGACTTTC
TRBV20-1	TRBJ2-3	NA	TRBD2	CSATAGWTSGGVLSTDTQYF	TGCAGTGCCACCGCCGGATGGACTAGCGGGGGGGTTCTTAGCACAGATACGCAGTATTTT
TRBV6-6	TRBJ2-7	NA	NA	CASSDAGTAYEQYF	TGTGCCAGCAGTGACGCCGGGACGGCCTACGAGCAGTACTTC
TRBV29-1	TRBJ2-3	NA	TRBD2	CSGTSGASSTDTQYF	TGCAGCGGGACTAGCGGAGCCTCTAGCACAGATACGCAGTATTTT
TRBV7-9	TRBJ1-3	NA	NA	CASSPRRGRERNTIYF	TGTGCCAGCAGCCCCCGGAGGGGGAGAGAAAGAAACACCATATATTTT
TRBV6-2/TRBV6-3	TRBJ1-2	NA	NA	CASSRPLDYTF	TGTGCCAGCAGTCGTCCCCTCGACTACACCTTC
TRBV7-2	TRBJ2-5	NA	TRBD2	CASSLGAGGLETQYF	TGTGCCAGCAGCTTAGGAGCGGGGGGGCTAGAGACCCAGTACTTC
TRBV20-1	TRBJ1-5	NA	TRBD1	CSARERNRDSRNQPQHF	TGCAGTGCTAGAGAACGAAACCGGGACAGTCGAAATCAGCCCCAGCATTTT